What follows are 28 T cell receptor beta chains derived from one specimen sequenced in a study of response to subunit inactivated influenza vaccine. TCRdb reprocessed the RT-PCR reads with MiXCR, giving one entry per CDR3 protein. The sample includes 600,000 to 850,000 distinct CDR3 sequences, 11% to 15% seen only once; the top ten take 7.6%. This specimen consisted of PBMCs from blood, obtained around two weeks before vaccination. The receptors shown here come from a man aged 50-60 years who received an inactivated influenza vaccine.

The sample holds a few counts of this clonotype. The chain is built from TRBV6-5 and TRBJ2-2; D remains unclear. Trimming removed 6 bases at V and 3 bases at J, with 11 bases between. Germline CDR1 reads MNHEY; CDR2 reads SVGAGI. The CDR3 is 14 residues long. The CDR3 is CASRYGQYTGELFF. The CDR3 coding sequence is TGTGCCAGCAGATACGGGCAGTACACCGGGGAGCTGTTTTTT.

V usage is TRBV6-5 and J usage is TRBJ1-2; weak D call: TRBD1 (5 bases). Trimming left V 2 bases short and J 7 bases short, with 17 bases between. Germline loops: CDR1 MNHEY, CDR2 SVGAGI. The CDR3 has 15 amino acids. CDR3 in DNA: TGTGCCAGCAGTTACCCAACTGGACAAAAAAGTGGCTACACCTTC. This gives the protein CASSYPTGQKSGYTF.

This chain connects TRBV6-2 or TRBV6-3 to TRBJ2-7, with 9 bases identical to TRBD2. The CDR3 consists of 17 residues. Germline CDR1 is MNHEY and CDR2 is SVGEGT. V dropped 0 bases and J dropped 4; count of bases not matched to a gene: 10. The CDR3 DNA is TGTGCCAGCAGTTACTCGCGGCGTGCGGGAGGGATTTACGAGCAGTACTTC. Its protein product is CASSYSRRAGGIYEQYF.

This clonotype was counted between two and nine times. A junction boundary mismatches the germline segment, possibly from a read error. This chain connects TRBV7-7 to TRBJ2-3; 8 bases are a match to TRBD1. The germline gives CDR1 SSHAT, CDR2 FNYEAQ (reference sequence). The CDR3 has 15 amino acids. Here the CDR3 reads CASSSRNGQGKSQYF. DNA of the CDR3: TGTGCTAGCAGCTCGCGAAACGGACAGGGAAAGTCGCAGTATTTT.

This clonotype has a handful of counts. The chain employs TRBV28 and TRBJ2-7, with a possible D match to TRBD2 (5 bases). This CDR3 has 15 residues. Germline V gene data show CDR1 as MDHEN and CDR2 as SYDVKM. V was cut by 6 bases and J by 3 bases, with 18 bases left in between. CDR3 sequence (DNA): TGTGCCAGCAGGTCTCAAGGAACCGGGGACTACGAGCAGTACTTC. This encodes CASRSQGTGDYEQYF.

CDR3 amino acids: CASGKVAQGNYGYTF. CDR3 bases: TGTGCCAGCGGAAAAGTCGCGCAGGGGAACTATGGCTACACCTTC. The rearrangement uses TRBV12-3 or TRBV12-4 and TRBJ1-2; tentatively, D is TRBD1 (6 bases). V lost 8 bases and J 2 bases, leaving 18 bases between the germline ends. The CDR3 length is 15 residues.

The V and J genes are TRBV6-2 or TRBV6-3 and TRBJ2-1, with 9 bases lining up with TRBD1. CDR3 length: 16 amino acids. The trim removed 7 bases at V and 4 bases at J, leaving 11 bases unmatched. Germline CDR1 and CDR2: MNHEY and SVGEGT. The CDR3 loop reads CASNVQGAPGYNEQFF. The CDR3 DNA is TGTGCCAGCAACGTACAGGGGGCGCCGGGGTACAATGAGCAGTTCTTC.

The genes are TRBV27 and TRBJ2-5; D is possibly TRBD1 (7 bases). Germline V CDR1 and CDR2: MNHEY, SMNVEV (reference sequence). The V end lost 5 bases, the J end lost 6 bases, and 16 bases lay between the germline ends. The CDR3 extends over 14 amino acids. The CDR3 coding sequence is TGTGCCAGCAGTCGTAGACAGGGCGGGAAGACCCAGTACTTC. Its translation is CASSRRQGGKTQYF.

This clonotype has just a few counts. The chain couples TRBV7-9 to TRBJ1-1; D gene uncertain. The length of the CDR3 is 14 residues. The germline V gene encodes CDR1 SEHNR and CDR2 FQNEAQ (reference sequence). V lost 2 bases to trimming and J lost 6 bases, with 13 bases between them. This CDR3 reads CASSLSPPSAEAFF. For the CDR3, the DNA is TGTGCCAGCAGCTTAAGCCCCCCCAGCGCTGAAGCTTTCTTT.

This clonotype was seen only a few times. At one end the junction does not follow the germline gene, possibly because of a read error. This chain links TRBV7-7 with TRBJ2-4; 7 nucleotides agree with TRBD1. Looked up from germline, CDR1 is SSHAT and CDR2 is FNYEAQ (reference sequence). The CDR3 consists of 19 residues. The CDR3 nucleotides read TGTGCTAGCAGCTTACGGACAGGTGAAAGTTGGGCGGCCAAAAACATTCAGTACTTC. Its translation: CASSLRTGESWAAKNIQYF. The full variable domain, with the rest looked up from reference TRBV7-7 and TRBJ2-4, is GAGVSQSPRYKVTKRGQDVTLRCDPISSHATLYWYQQALGQGPEFLTYFNYEAQPDKSGLPSDRFSAERPEGSISTLTIQRTEQRDSAMYRCASSLRTGESWAAKNIQYFGAGTRLSVL.

V and J are TRBV7-8 and TRBJ2-7; maybe TRBD2 (6 bases). Trimming shortened V by 5 bases and J by 3 bases, and 14 bases separated the two germline ends. The germline V gene has CDR1 SGHVS and CDR2 FQNEAQ. CDR3 length: 14 residues. The CDR3: CASSPTRGYYEQYF. DNA for the CDR3: TGTGCCAGCAGCCCAACTCGGGGGTACTACGAGCAGTACTTC.

This chain connects TRBV12-3 or TRBV12-4 to TRBJ2-1; D is perhaps TRBD1 (5 bases). This CDR3 has 16 amino acids. Trimming took 1 base from V and 2 from J, leaving 12 bases between them. The CDR3 DNA reads TGTGCCAGCAGTTTAGTCCCGACAGCTGCCTACAATGAGCAGTTCTTC. This encodes CASSLVPTAAYNEQFF.

The sample holds many counts of this clonotype. This chain links TRBV2 with TRBJ1-1, with a tentative D call TRBD1 (6 bases). This CDR3 has 15 amino acids. In germline, CDR1 is SNHLY, CDR2 FYNNEI. Trimming took 7 bases from V and 2 from J, leaving 17 bases between them. The CDR3 sequence: CASKPPTGFNTEAFF. DNA for the CDR3: TGTGCCAGCAAACCACCCACAGGGTTCAACACTGAAGCTTTCTTT.

The rearrangement uses TRBV6-1 and TRBJ1-1, with 8 bases fitting TRBD1. With V trimmed by 7 bases and J by 4 bases, 11 bases remained unmatched. This CDR3 is built from 15 residues. In germline, CDR1 is MNHNS, CDR2 SASEGT. DNA for the CDR3: TGTGCCAGCACGAAAGACAGGGGATCGGGCACTGAAGCTTTCTTT. Protein sequence: CASTKDRGSGTEAFF.

In its sample, this clonotype was seen a few times. The chain couples TRBV10-3 to TRBJ2-7; no clear D gene. V lost 4 bases to trimming and J lost 0 bases, with 10 bases between them. This CDR3 contains 14 residues. CDR1 is ENHRY, CDR2 SYGVKD, per germline. CDR3 bases: TGTGCCATCAGTGTGCACAGACACTCCTACGAGCAGTACTTC. Translation: CAISVHRHSYEQYF.

Of note for this clonotype: A clone one base away is much larger, so this may be a read error. The chain uses TRBV4-3 and TRBJ2-6; D uncertain. The germline gives CDR1 LGHNA, CDR2 YSLEER. This CDR3 contains 15 residues. CDR3 DNA sequence: TGCTCCAGCAGCCAAGATCCCTCTGGGGCCAACGTCCTGACTTTC. This codes for CSSSQDPSGANVLTF.

This clonotype was seen more than once but under ten times. V usage is TRBV18 and J usage is TRBJ1-4; 8 nucleotides line up with TRBD1. The CDR3 covers 15 residues. Trimming took 8 bases from V and 0 from J; bases not matched to a gene: 5. Per the germline V gene, CDR1 is KGHSH and CDR2 is LQKENI. The CDR3 spells CASRKQGATNEKLFF. The CDR3, as DNA: TGTGCCAGCCGAAAACAGGGGGCAACTAATGAAAAACTGTTTTTT.

J is TRBJ2-1 and V is TRBV5-1; D assignment may be TRBD1 or TRBD2 (6 bases each). Trimming removed 0 bases from V and 8 bases from J, with 18 bases in between. The CDR3 spans 16 residues. Germline V lookup: CDR1 SGHRS, CDR2 YFSETQ. In DNA, the CDR3 is TGCGCCAGCAGCTTGGGAACGGGGGCCAAGGTAGATGAGCAGTTCTTC. Translation gives CASSLGTGAKVDEQFF.

The rearrangement joins TRBV6-1 to TRBJ2-1; 11 nucleotides align to TRBD2. This CDR3 is 16 amino acids long. V trimming: 7 bases; J trimming: 2 bases; junction bases outside the gene matches: 7. CDR1 is MNHNS and CDR2 is SASEGT in the germline V gene. The CDR3 sequence: CASTRLAGKPYNEQFF. CDR3 sequence (DNA): TGTGCCAGCACCAGACTAGCGGGGAAACCCTACAATGAGCAGTTCTTC.

The chain combines TRBV7-2 with TRBJ2-2; TRBD2 might be the D (6 bases). CDR1 is SGHTA and CDR2 is FQGNSA in the germline V gene. Trimming shortened V by 7 bases and J by 3 bases, and 15 bases separated the two germline ends. The CDR3 spans 15 residues. CDR3 sequence: CASTTSGLHTGELFF. Written as DNA, the CDR3 is TGTGCCAGCACCACATCGGGACTCCACACCGGGGAGCTGTTTTTT.

This clonotype was seen a few times. The chain employs TRBV12-3 or TRBV12-4 and TRBJ2-1; D perhaps matches TRBD2 (6 bases). V shed 5 bases and J shed 4 bases, with 15 bases lying between them. The CDR3 sequence is 15 residues long. The CDR3 protein is CASSTPTGTYNEQFF. The CDR3 DNA reads TGTGCCAGCAGTACACCGACCGGGACTTACAATGAGCAGTTCTTC.

The chain has TRBV4-3 and TRBJ2-7; D is undetermined. CDR3 length: 14 residues. Trimming cost V 0 bases and J 1 base, with 7 bases left between them. The germline CDR1 and CDR2 sequences are LGHNA and YSLEER. The CDR3 nucleotides read TGCGCCAGCAGCCAAGAACAGATTTCCTACGAGCAGTACTTC. Translation: CASSQEQISYEQYF.

The CDR3 reads CASSLSDEQFF. In nucleotides, the CDR3 is TGTGCCAGCAGTTTAAGCGATGAGCAGTTCTTC. The chain recombines TRBV28 with TRBJ2-1; D gene uncertain. CDR1 is MDHEN and CDR2 is SYDVKM in the germline V gene. V lost 2 bases to trimming and J lost 8 bases, with 4 bases between them. The CDR3 runs 11 residues.

This rearrangement joins TRBV21-1 to TRBJ1-2; the table calls TRBD1, which could not be checked here. TRBV21-1 counts as a pseudogene. This CDR3 is 19 amino acids long. CDR3 coding DNA: TGTGCCAGCAGCAGCTATGTATCGGGACAGGGGGCCTTTTACTATGGCTACACCTTC. Its protein is CASSSYVSGQGAFYYGYTF.

This clonotype turned up a few times. The chain has TRBV24-1 and TRBJ2-1, with D possibly matching TRBD2 (6 bases). V was trimmed by 7 bases and J by 1 base, leaving 10 bases between them. CDR1 and CDR2 (germline): KGHDR, SFDVKD. CDR3 size: 14 residues. CDR3 DNA sequence: TGTGCCACCAGCGGGAGCAGGTCCTACAATGAGCAGTTCTTC. It specifies CATSGSRSYNEQFF.

This clonotype appeared a few times. The chain uses TRBV7-9 and TRBJ1-5, with TRBD1 as a possible D gene (5 bases). The CDR3 is 13 amino acids. Between the trimmed V and J ends, which lost 2 bases and 7 bases, there was a span of 9 bases. Germline CDR1 and CDR2: SEHNR and FQNEAQ (reference sequence). The DNA of the CDR3 is TGTGCCAGCAGCTTAAATGGGGGACAGCCCCAGCATTTT. Encoded protein: CASSLNGGQPQHF.

This chain connects TRBV20-1 to TRBJ2-5; D might be TRBD1 (6 bases). The germline V gene has CDR1 DFQATT and CDR2 SNEGSKA (reference sequence). V was shortened by 6 bases and J by 5 bases, with 16 bases between the two germline ends. The CDR3 sequence is 13 residues long. CDR3 region: CSADWGRRETQYF. CDR3 nucleotide sequence: TGCAGTGCGGATTGGGGGCGACGGGAGACCCAGTACTTC.

V is TRBV6-4 and J is TRBJ2-7; 8 bases fit TRBD1. This CDR3 is built from 14 residues. V lost 0 bases and J lost 3; bases outside the gene matches: 1. Germline V CDR1 and CDR2: MRHNA, SNTAGT. The CDR3 loop is CASSDSTGGYEQYF. The CDR3 DNA is TGTGCCAGCAGTGACTCAACAGGGGGCTACGAGCAGTACTTC.